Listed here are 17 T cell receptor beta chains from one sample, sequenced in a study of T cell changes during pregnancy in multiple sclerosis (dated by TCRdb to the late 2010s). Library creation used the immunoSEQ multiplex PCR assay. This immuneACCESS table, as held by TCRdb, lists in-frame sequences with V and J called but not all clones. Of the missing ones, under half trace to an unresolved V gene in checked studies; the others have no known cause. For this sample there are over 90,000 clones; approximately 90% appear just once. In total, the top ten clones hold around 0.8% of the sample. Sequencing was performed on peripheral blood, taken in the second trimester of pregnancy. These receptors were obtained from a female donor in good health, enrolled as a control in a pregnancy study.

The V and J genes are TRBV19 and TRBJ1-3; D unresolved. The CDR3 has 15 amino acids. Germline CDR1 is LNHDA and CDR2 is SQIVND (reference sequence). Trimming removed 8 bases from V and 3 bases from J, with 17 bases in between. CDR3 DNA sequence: TGTGCCAGTCAGAAGACTGTGGCGTTTGGAAACACCATATATTTT. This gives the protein CASQKTVAFGNTIYF. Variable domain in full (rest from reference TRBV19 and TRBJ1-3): DGGITQSPKYLFRKEGQNVTLSCEQNLNHDAMYWYRQDPGQGLRLIYYSQIVNDFQKGDIAEGYSVSREKKESFPLTVTSAQKNPTAFYLCASQKTVAFGNTIYFGEGSWLTVV.

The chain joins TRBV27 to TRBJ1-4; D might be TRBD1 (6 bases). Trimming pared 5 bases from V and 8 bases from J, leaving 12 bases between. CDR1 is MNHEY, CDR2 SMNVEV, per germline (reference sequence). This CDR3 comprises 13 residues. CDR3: CASSDRWKEKLFF. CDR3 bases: TGTGCCAGCAGTGACAGGTGGAAAGAAAAACTGTTTTTT.

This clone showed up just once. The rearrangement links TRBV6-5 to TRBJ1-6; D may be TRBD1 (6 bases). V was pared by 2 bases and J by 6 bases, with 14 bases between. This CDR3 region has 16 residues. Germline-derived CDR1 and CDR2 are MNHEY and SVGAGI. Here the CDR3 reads CASSYTDRTLNSPLHF. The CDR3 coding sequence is TGTGCCAGCAGTTACACCGACAGGACTCTTAATTCACCCCTCCACTTT.

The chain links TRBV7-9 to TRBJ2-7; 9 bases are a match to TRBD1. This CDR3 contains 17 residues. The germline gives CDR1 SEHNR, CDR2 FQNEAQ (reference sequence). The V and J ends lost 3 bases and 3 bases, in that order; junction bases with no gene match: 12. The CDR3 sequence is CASSFVPVGQGGYEQYF. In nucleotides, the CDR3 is TGTGCCAGCAGCTTTGTCCCGGTGGGACAGGGTGGCTACGAGCAGTACTTC.

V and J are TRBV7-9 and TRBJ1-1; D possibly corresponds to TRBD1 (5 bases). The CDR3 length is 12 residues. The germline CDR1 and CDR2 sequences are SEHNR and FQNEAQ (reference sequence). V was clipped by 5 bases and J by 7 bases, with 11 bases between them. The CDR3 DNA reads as TGTGCCAGCAGCCGGGGGTACAGTGAAGCTTTCTTT. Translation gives CASSRGYSEAFF.

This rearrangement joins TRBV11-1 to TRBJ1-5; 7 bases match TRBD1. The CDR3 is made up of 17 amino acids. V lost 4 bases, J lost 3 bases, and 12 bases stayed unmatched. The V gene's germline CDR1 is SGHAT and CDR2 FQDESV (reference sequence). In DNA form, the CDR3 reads TGTGCCAGCAGCTGCCCCTCTGGACAGGCCATCAATCAGCCCCAGCATTTT. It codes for CASSCPSGQAINQPQHF.

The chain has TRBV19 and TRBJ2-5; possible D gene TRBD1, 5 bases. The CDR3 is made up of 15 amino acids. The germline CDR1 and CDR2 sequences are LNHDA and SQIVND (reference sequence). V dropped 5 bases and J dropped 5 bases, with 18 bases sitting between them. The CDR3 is CASSPRTTSEETQYF. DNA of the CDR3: TGTGCCAGTAGTCCGAGGACAACCAGCGAGGAGACCCAGTACTTC.

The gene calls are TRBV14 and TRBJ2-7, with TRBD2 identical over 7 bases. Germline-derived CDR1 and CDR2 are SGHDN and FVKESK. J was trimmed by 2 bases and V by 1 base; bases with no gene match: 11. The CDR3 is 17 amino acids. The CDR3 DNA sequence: TGTGCCAGCAGCCAAGGTCCTGGCCCGGGAGGAACCTACGAGCAGTACTTC. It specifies CASSQGPGPGGTYEQYF.

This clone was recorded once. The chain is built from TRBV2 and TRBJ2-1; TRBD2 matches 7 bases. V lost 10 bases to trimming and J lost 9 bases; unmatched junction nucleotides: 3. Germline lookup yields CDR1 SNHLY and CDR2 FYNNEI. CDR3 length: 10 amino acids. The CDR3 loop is CATWGGEQFF. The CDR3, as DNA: TGTGCCACCTGGGGGGGTGAGCAGTTCTTC.

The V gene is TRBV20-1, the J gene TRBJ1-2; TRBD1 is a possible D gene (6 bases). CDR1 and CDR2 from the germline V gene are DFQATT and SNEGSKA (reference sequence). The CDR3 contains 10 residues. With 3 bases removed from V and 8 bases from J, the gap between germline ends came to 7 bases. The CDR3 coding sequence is TGCAGTGCTAGGGACAGCGGCTACACCTTC. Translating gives CSARDSGYTF.

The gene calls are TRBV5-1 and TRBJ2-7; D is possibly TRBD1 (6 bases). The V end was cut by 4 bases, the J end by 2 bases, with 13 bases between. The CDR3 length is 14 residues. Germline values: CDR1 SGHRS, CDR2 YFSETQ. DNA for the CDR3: TGCGCCAGCAGCCCCTGGACAGCCACCTACGAGCAGTACTTC. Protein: CASSPWTATYEQYF.

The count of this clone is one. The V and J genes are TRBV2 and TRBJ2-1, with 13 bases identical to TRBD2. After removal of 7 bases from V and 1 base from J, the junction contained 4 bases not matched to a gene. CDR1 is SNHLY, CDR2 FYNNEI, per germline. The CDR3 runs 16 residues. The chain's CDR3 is CASTGLAGRSYNEQFF. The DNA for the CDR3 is TGTGCCAGCACGGGACTAGCGGGGCGGTCCTACAATGAGCAGTTCTTC.

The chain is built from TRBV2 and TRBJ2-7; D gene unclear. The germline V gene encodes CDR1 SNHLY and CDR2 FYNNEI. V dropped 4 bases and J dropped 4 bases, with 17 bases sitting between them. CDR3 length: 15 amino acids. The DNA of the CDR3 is TGTGCCAGCAGTGGTCGCGAGTCCTCACGGTACGAGCAGTACTTC. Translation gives CASSGRESSRYEQYF.

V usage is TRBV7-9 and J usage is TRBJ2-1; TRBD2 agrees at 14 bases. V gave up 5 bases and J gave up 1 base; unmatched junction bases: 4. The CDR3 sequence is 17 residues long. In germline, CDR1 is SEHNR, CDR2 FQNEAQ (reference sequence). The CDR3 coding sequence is TGTGCCAGCAGCCTCGGGACTAGCGGGAGTTCCTACAATGAGCAGTTCTTC. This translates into CASSLGTSGSSYNEQFF.

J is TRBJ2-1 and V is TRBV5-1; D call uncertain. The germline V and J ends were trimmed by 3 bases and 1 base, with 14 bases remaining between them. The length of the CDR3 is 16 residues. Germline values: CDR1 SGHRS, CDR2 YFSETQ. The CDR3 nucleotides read TGCGCCAGCAGCTCAATTTCAGGTATTTCCTACAATGAGCAGTTCTTC. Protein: CASSSISGISYNEQFF.

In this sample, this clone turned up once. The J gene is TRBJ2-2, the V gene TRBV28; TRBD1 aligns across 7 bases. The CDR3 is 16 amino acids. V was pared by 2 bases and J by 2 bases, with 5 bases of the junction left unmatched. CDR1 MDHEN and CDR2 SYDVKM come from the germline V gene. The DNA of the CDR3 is TGTGCCAGCAGTTTAACCGGGACAGCAAACACCGGGGAGCTGTTTTTT. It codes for CASSLTGTANTGELFF.

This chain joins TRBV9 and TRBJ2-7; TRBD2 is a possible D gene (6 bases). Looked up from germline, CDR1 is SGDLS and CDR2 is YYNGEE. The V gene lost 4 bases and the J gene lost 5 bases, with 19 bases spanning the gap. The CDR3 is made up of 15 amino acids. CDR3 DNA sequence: TGTGCCAGCAGCAGAACGGGGAGGTTCGACCACGAGCAGTACTTC. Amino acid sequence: CASSRTGRFDHEQYF.